This entry lists 28 T cell receptor beta chains sequenced from one sample in a study of blood T cell repertoires in COVID-19. Libraries were prepared by immunoSEQ multiplex PCR; TCRdb keeps only in-frame clonotypes and omits some of them. The repertoire has around 500,000 clones, 75% to 90% of them found once; the top ten carry approximately 2.9%. The sequenced sample was peripheral blood. The receptors were gathered from a human donor in a cohort sampled during active COVID-19.

The chain couples TRBV12-5 to TRBJ1-1; TRBD1 matches 8 bases. The CDR3 runs 17 residues. V lost 2 bases, J lost 2 bases, and 10 bases stayed unmatched. Germline V gene sequence: CDR1 LGHNT, CDR2 FRNRAP. The CDR3 DNA follows: TGTGCTAGTGGTTTGCCCCTTGGACAGGGTCGCAACACTGAAGCTTTCTTT. This gives the protein CASGLPLGQGRNTEAFF.

In this sample, this clone turned up a few times. The chain uses TRBV5-6 and TRBJ2-7; a possible D gene is TRBD1 (5 bases). Germline V gene sequence: CDR1 SGHDT, CDR2 YYEEEE. The ends were cut back, 0 bases at V and 7 bases at J, with 17 bases in the middle. There are 15 residues in the CDR3. The CDR3 nucleotides read TGTGCCAGCAGCTTGGGTCCAGCAGGGCTTTCAGAGCAGTACTTC. The encoded protein is CASSLGPAGLSEQYF.

The chain has TRBV7-9 and TRBJ1-1; D gene ambiguous. Trimming removed 5 bases at V and 2 bases at J, with 12 bases between. The CDR3 length is 14 residues. Looked up from germline, CDR1 is SEHNR and CDR2 is FQNEAQ (reference sequence). In DNA form, the CDR3 reads TGTGCCAGCAGCAGCCGTGACACCAACACTGAAGCTTTCTTT. Residues: CASSSRDTNTEAFF.

This clone appeared a few times. This chain joins TRBV7-3 and TRBJ2-1; D gene uncertain. The V gene's germline CDR1 is SGHTA and CDR2 FQGTGA. V was shortened by 1 base and J by 6 bases, with 7 bases between the two germline ends. There are 13 residues in the CDR3. The CDR3 bases are TGTGCCAGCAGCTTAAACCAGGCCAATGAGCAGTTCTTC. It specifies CASSLNQANEQFF.

The chain joins TRBV2 to TRBJ2-5, with 8 bases lining up with TRBD2. Looked up from germline, CDR1 is SNHLY and CDR2 is FYNNEI. The CDR3 has 15 amino acids. V dropped 4 bases and J dropped 4; count of bases not matched to a gene: 8. The DNA of the CDR3 is TGTGCCAGCAGTGTAAAGCGGGGGCTTCGAGAGACCCAGTACTTC. This gives the protein CASSVKRGLRETQYF.

The chain links TRBV30 to TRBJ1-2, with 7 bases identical to TRBD1. The V gene's germline CDR1 is GTSNPN and CDR2 SVGIG (reference sequence). The CDR3 consists of 17 residues. The J segment lost 2 bases and the V segment lost 0 bases, leaving 12 bases of the junction unmatched. The CDR3 loop is CAWSVPYGQADNYGYTF. Here the CDR3 DNA reads TGTGCCTGGAGTGTACCCTACGGACAGGCGGACAACTATGGCTACACCTTC.

The CDR3 spells CASSLTGTSGSEQYF. The CDR3 DNA sequence: TGCGCCAGCAGCTTAACCGGGACTAGTGGTTCCGAGCAGTACTTC. The rearrangement joins TRBV5-1 to TRBJ2-7; TRBD2 matches 8 bases. J gave up 6 bases and V 2 bases, and 10 bases lay outside the gene matches. CDR1 is SGHRS, CDR2 YFSETQ, per germline. The CDR3 runs to 15 residues. Complete variable domain (other parts from reference TRBV5-1 and TRBJ2-7): KAGVTQTPRYLIKTRGQQVTLSCSPISGHRSVSWYQQTPGQGLQFLFEYFSETQRNKGNFPGRFSGRQFSNSRSEMNVSTLELGDSALYLCASSLTGTSGSEQYFGPGTRLTVT.

The rearrangement links TRBV11-2 to TRBJ2-3; D unresolved. This CDR3 is built from 15 residues. Per germline, CDR1 SGHAT and CDR2 FQNNGV. V shed 1 base and J shed 2 bases, with 10 bases lying between them. As DNA, the CDR3 is TGTGCCAGCAGCTTAGTTAACAGTTACACAGATACGCAGTATTTT. This sequence encodes CASSLVNSYTDTQYF.

In its sample, this clone was seen a few times. The CDR3 loop is CASSIQGTYNEQFF. CDR3 DNA: TGTGCCAGCAGTATACAGGGTACCTACAATGAGCAGTTCTTC. The chain uses TRBV7-3 and TRBJ2-1; maybe TRBD1 (6 bases). This CDR3 has 14 amino acids. The V end was cut by 6 bases, the J end by 2 bases, with 11 bases between. The germline CDR1 and CDR2 sequences are SGHTA and FQGTGA.

The chain has TRBV7-9 and TRBJ1-5, with 10 bases that match TRBD1. The CDR3 loop spans 15 amino acids. Germline assignment: CDR1 SEHNR and CDR2 FQNEAQ (reference sequence). Losses at the gene ends were 5 bases for V and 2 bases for J; bases not matched to a gene: 3. The CDR3 sequence: CASSAGTGGNQPQHF. The CDR3 DNA sequence: TGTGCCAGCAGCGCCGGGACAGGGGGCAATCAGCCCCAGCATTTT.

The chain uses TRBV5-6 and TRBJ1-5; D is undetermined. The CDR3 spans 15 residues. The V and J ends lost 4 bases and 4 bases respectively, with 15 bases between them. Germline V lookup: CDR1 SGHDT, CDR2 YYEEEE. The CDR3 protein is CASSLRAGRNQPQHF. The CDR3 region has the DNA TGTGCCAGCAGCCTGAGGGCAGGAAGAAATCAGCCCCAGCATTTT.

This clone was picked up one time. This chain joins TRBV27 and TRBJ2-7; weak D call: TRBD1 (6 bases). This CDR3 has 12 residues. Germline CDR1 is MNHEY and CDR2 is SMNVEV (reference sequence). V was cut by 6 bases and J by 7 bases, with 13 bases left in between. In nucleotides, the CDR3 is TGTGCCAGCAGGACCGGCCAGGGGGAGCAGTACTTC. Translated: CASRTGQGEQYF.

The chain couples TRBV6-6 to TRBJ1-1; D unresolved. The V and J ends lost 6 bases and 0 bases respectively, with 11 bases between them. From germline, CDR1 is MNHNY and CDR2 SVGAGI (reference sequence). This CDR3 spans 14 amino acids. This chain's CDR3 is CASREEALNTEAFF. In DNA form, the CDR3 reads TGTGCCAGCAGGGAGGAGGCTCTGAACACTGAAGCTTTCTTT.

The chain joins TRBV18 to TRBJ2-7; 7 positions agree with TRBD1. With V trimmed by 2 bases and J by 6 bases, 7 bases remained unmatched. The germline gives CDR1 KGHSH, CDR2 LQKENI. This CDR3 is built from 14 residues. CDR3 bases: TGTGCCAGCTCACCAGACAGGGTCTTAGTCGAGCAGTACTTC. Protein product: CASSPDRVLVEQYF.

The chain uses TRBV5-1 and TRBJ2-3; 11 nucleotides match TRBD2. Losses at the gene ends were 1 base for V and 3 bases for J; bases not matched to a gene: 7. The germline CDR1 and CDR2 sequences are SGHRS and YFSETQ. This CDR3 region has 17 residues. DNA for the CDR3: TGCGCCAGCAGCTTGCCCAACTTAGCGGGAGGGACAGATACGCAGTATTTT. Amino acids: CASSLPNLAGGTDTQYF.

This rearrangement joins TRBV11-2 to TRBJ2-3, with D possibly matching TRBD1 (6 bases). CDR1 is SGHAT and CDR2 is FQNNGV in the germline V gene. Trimming took off 4 bases at V and 2 bases at J, with 10 bases between the two ends. The CDR3 covers 14 residues. The CDR3 is CASSWTDLTDTQYF. CDR3 coding DNA: TGTGCCAGCAGCTGGACAGACCTCACAGATACGCAGTATTTT.

This chain uses TRBV30 with TRBJ1-4, with D maybe TRBD1 (5 bases). The CDR3 runs to 11 residues. Germline lookup yields CDR1 GTSNPN and CDR2 SVGIG (reference sequence). As DNA, the CDR3 is TGTGCGGGAGGGGAAAGGGAAAAACTGTTTTTT. Residues: CAGGEREKLFF.

The rearrangement joins TRBV6-5 to TRBJ1-2; 12 bases are shared with TRBD1. V lost 1 base and J lost 4; bases outside the gene matches: 4. The germline CDR1 and CDR2 sequences are MNHEY and SVGAGI. The CDR3 runs 16 residues. DNA of the CDR3: TGTGCCAGCAGTTACTTGGGACAGGGGGCAACCTATGGCTACACCTTC. It yields the protein CASSYLGQGATYGYTF.

This clone was seen a few times. The chain joins TRBV19 to TRBJ2-1; a weak D match, TRBD1 (6 bases). V lost 5 bases and J lost 3, with 11 bases in between. Germline V gene lookup returns CDR1 LNHDA and CDR2 SQIVND (reference sequence). The CDR3 contains 14 residues. For the CDR3, the DNA is TGTGCCAGTAGTCCAGGGGACGGCTACAATGAGCAGTTCTTC. It is translated as CASSPGDGYNEQFF.

The chain employs TRBV18 and TRBJ2-1; 10 bases line up with TRBD2. Germline CDR1 reads KGHSH; CDR2 reads LQKENI. The CDR3 sequence is 16 residues long. J gave up 7 bases and V 3 bases, and 9 bases lay outside the gene matches. CDR3 coding DNA: TGTGCCAGCTCACCCCCCCTAGCGGGAGTGGGAAATGAGCAGTTCTTC. It translates to CASSPPLAGVGNEQFF.

The chain carries TRBV3-1 (or the pseudogene TRBV3-2) and TRBJ2-3; D is perhaps TRBD2 (6 bases). There are 17 residues in the CDR3. Germline V CDR1 and CDR2: LGHDT, YNNKEL (reference sequence). With 6 bases removed from V and 5 bases from J, the gap between germline ends came to 24 bases. The CDR3 loop reads CASSPTSSRPERDTQYF. The CDR3 bases are TGTGCCAGCAGTCCCACTAGCTCCCGGCCGGAGAGAGATACGCAGTATTTT.

This clone was observed a single time. This chain joins TRBV7-3 and TRBJ2-3; tentative D call: TRBD1 (6 bases). The CDR3 is 15 amino acids. In germline, CDR1 is SGHTA, CDR2 FQGTGA. V lost 1 base and J 2 bases, leaving 10 bases between the germline ends. The CDR3 sequence is CASSLMAGVTDTQYF. The DNA of the CDR3 is TGTGCCAGCAGCTTAATGGCAGGGGTCACAGATACGCAGTATTTT.

The table lists this clone with a few counts. The chain joins TRBV3-1 (or the pseudogene TRBV3-2) to TRBJ1-6; D gene unclear. Trimming cost V 1 base and J 6 bases, with 13 bases left between them. The CDR3 consists of 16 residues. The germline V gene encodes CDR1 LGHDT and CDR2 YNNKEL (reference sequence). DNA of the CDR3: TGTGCCAGCAGCCAAGGCGGGGAGGGTCTTAATTCACCCCTCCACTTT. It codes for CASSQGGEGLNSPLHF.

This clone has more than one count but fewer than ten. Here the CDR3 reads CAIRSGVDSLNTEAFF. The CDR3 DNA sequence: TGTGCCATCAGGTCGGGCGTGGACAGTTTGAACACTGAAGCTTTCTTT. The chain joins TRBV10-3 to TRBJ1-1, with a possible D match to TRBD1 (6 bases). V gave up 6 bases and J gave up 0 bases, with 17 bases separating them. CDR3 length: 16 amino acids. The germline V gene has CDR1 ENHRY and CDR2 SYGVKD.

The rearrangement links TRBV7-9 to TRBJ2-5, with D perhaps assigned TRBD1 or TRBD2 (6 bases each). This CDR3 is 17 amino acids long. CDR1 is SEHNR, CDR2 FQNEAQ, per germline (reference sequence). V lost 7 bases and J lost 1, with 22 bases in between. The CDR3: CASTKGGQGRTQETQYF. CDR3 nucleotides: TGTGCCAGCACCAAAGGGGGGCAGGGGAGAACCCAAGAGACCCAGTACTTC.

The chain is built from TRBV27 and TRBJ1-5; TRBD1 aligns across 8 bases. The germline V gene encodes CDR1 MNHEY and CDR2 SMNVEV (reference sequence). The CDR3 is 15 amino acids. V lost 2 bases and J lost 4; bases outside the gene matches: 4. Here the CDR3 reads CASSLGTGSNQPQHF. The CDR3 nucleotides read TGTGCCAGCAGTTTAGGGACAGGATCTAATCAGCCCCAGCATTTT.

This rearrangement joins TRBV5-1 to TRBJ1-1; 9 nucleotides align to TRBD1. The CDR3 consists of 17 residues. Germline trimming cut 3 bases from V and 1 base from J; bases unmatched to any gene: 10. In germline, CDR1 is SGHRS, CDR2 YFSETQ. In DNA form, the CDR3 reads TGCGCCAGCAGCTGGCCCCCGGGACAGGGAACGAACACTGAAGCTTTCTTT. It yields the protein CASSWPPGQGTNTEAFF.

The count of this clone is one. V usage is TRBV28 and J usage is TRBJ2-2; 7 bases fit TRBD2. CDR3 length equals 16 residues. CDR1 and CDR2 from the germline V gene are MDHEN and SYDVKM. With 4 bases clipped from V and 4 bases from J, the junction kept 9 bases outside the gene matches. As DNA, the CDR3 is TGTGCCAGCAGTTCCTCAAAGGCTAGCGGCACCGGGGAGCTGTTTTTT. As protein: CASSSSKASGTGELFF.